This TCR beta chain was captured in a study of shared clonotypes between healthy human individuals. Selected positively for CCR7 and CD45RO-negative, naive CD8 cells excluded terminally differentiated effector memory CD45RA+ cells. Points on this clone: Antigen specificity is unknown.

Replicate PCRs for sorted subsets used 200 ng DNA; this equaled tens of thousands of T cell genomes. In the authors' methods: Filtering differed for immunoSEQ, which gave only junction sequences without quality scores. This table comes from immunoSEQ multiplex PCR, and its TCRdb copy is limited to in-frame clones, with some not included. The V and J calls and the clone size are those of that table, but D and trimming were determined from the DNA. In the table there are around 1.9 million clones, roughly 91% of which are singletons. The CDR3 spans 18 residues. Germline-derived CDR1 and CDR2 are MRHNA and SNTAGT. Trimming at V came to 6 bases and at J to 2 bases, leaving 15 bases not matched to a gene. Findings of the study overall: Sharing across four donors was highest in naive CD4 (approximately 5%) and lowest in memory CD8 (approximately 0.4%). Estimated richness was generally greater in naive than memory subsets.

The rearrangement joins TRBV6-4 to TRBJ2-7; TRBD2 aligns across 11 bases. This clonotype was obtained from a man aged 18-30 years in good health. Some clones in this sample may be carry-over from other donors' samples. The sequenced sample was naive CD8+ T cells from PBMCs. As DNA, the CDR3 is TGTGCCAGCAGCCACCCGGGACTAGCGGTTGCGGGCGCCTACGAGCAGTACTTC. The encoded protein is CASSHPGLAVAGAYEQYF.